The text below deals with one T cell receptor beta chain. The data were taken from a study of control samples from healthy donors and cancer patients. Germline CDR1 reads SGHNT; CDR2 reads YYREEE (reference sequence). The V and J ends lost 4 bases and 0 bases respectively, with 11 bases between them. The CDR3 is made up of 16 amino acids. The repertoire was sequenced with immunoSEQ multiplex PCR; TCRdb's copy has only in-frame clones and lacks some. The data hold 95,000 to 150,000 clones, with roughly 92% observed a single time. Sequencing was carried out using blood. The V call is TRBV5-4, the J call TRBJ2-6; D not resolved. This TCR derives from a woman younger than 35 in good health. The CDR3 reads CASSIVQTSGANVLTF. The CDR3 DNA is TGTGCCAGCAGCATCGTACAGACCTCTGGGGCCAACGTCCTGACTTTC.